The 28 T cell receptor beta chains below were found in one sample sequenced in a study of identical twins. TCRdb reprocessed the 5' RACE reads with MiXCR, giving one entry per CDR3 protein. The sample carries fewer than 550,000 distinct CDR3 sequences, around 15% recorded once. These records were also assigned to another study, of yellow fever vaccine responses in identical twins.

Sequenced: CD4+ T cells sorted from blood. The origin of the receptors is a woman aged 18-35 years in good health.

This chain connects TRBV27 to TRBJ2-7, with D unresolved. The V gene's germline CDR1 is MNHEY and CDR2 SMNVEV (reference sequence). Between the trimmed V and J ends, which lost 0 bases and 2 bases, there was a span of 8 bases. This CDR3 contains 14 residues. As DNA, the CDR3 is TGTGCCAGCAGTTTATCGTTGCGGCCCTACGAGCAGTACTTC. It encodes CASSLSLRPYEQYF.

There are a few counts of this clonotype. This chain uses TRBV7-2 with TRBJ1-4; D call uncertain. Deletions cut 1 base from V and 8 bases from J, with 14 bases between. Per the germline V gene, CDR1 is SGHTA and CDR2 is FQGNSA. The CDR3 has 15 residues. The CDR3 here is CASSLGGLEGEKLFF. Here the CDR3 DNA reads TGTGCCAGCAGCTTAGGCGGTTTAGAGGGAGAAAAACTGTTTTTT.

J is TRBJ2-5 and V is TRBV20-1; D is uncertain. V shed 1 base and J shed 4 bases, with 10 bases lying between them. Germline V gene data show CDR1 as DFQATT and CDR2 as SNEGSKA (reference sequence). The length of the CDR3 is 13 residues. The CDR3 DNA follows: TGCAGTGCTAGAGGGCTGCGGAGAGAGACCCAGTACTTC. It specifies CSARGLRRETQYF.

This clonotype was seen only a few times. The CDR3 sequence: CASSKPQFRWPGESSTDTQYF. The CDR3 DNA is TGTGCCAGCAGCAAACCCCAATTCCGATGGCCGGGTGAATCTAGCACAGATACGCAGTATTTT. The chain carries TRBV21-1 and TRBJ2-3; the D call TRBD1 from the table was never checked on the DNA. TRBV21-1 is classified as a pseudogene. The CDR3 contains 21 residues.

This chain uses TRBV28 with TRBJ1-2; no reliable D call. Trimming stripped 4 bases from V and 4 bases from J, with 16 bases between. Germline values: CDR1 MDHEN, CDR2 SYDVKM. The CDR3 runs to 15 residues. CDR3 DNA sequence: TGTGCCAGCAGTTCGCCAGCTGAGTGGGGCTATGGCTACACCTTC. It translates to CASSSPAEWGYGYTF.

The rearrangement joins TRBV7-2 to TRBJ2-3, with 8 bases lining up with TRBD1. The germline gives CDR1 SGHTA, CDR2 FQGNSA. The CDR3 is made up of 16 amino acids. The junction had 6 bases not matched to a gene; V was cut back by 1 base and J by 3 bases. The CDR3 nucleotides read TGTGCCAGCAGCTTAGGACAGGGGCGCGGTACAGATACGCAGTATTTT. Amino acid sequence: CASSLGQGRGTDTQYF.

This chain connects TRBV23-1 to TRBJ2-7, with 7 positions matching TRBD2. TRBV23-1 is marked as an open reading frame, function uncertain. This CDR3 has 16 residues. The V segment lost 2 bases and the J segment 2 bases; nucleotides outside the gene matches: 9. CDR3 bases: TGCGCCAGCAGTCAAAGGGGACTATCTTCACCCTACGAGCAGTACTTC. As protein: CASSQRGLSSPYEQYF.

This chain connects TRBV12-3 or TRBV12-4 to TRBJ2-2; D not resolved. The CDR3 is made up of 12 amino acids. V shed 5 bases and J shed 4 bases, with 5 bases lying between them. Here the CDR3 reads CASSRLTGELFF. The CDR3 DNA reads as TGTGCCAGCAGTCGCCTCACCGGGGAGCTGTTTTTT.

The chain's CDR3 is CATRGPYNEQFF. Written as DNA, the CDR3 is TGTGCCACCCGTGGTCCCTACAATGAGCAGTTCTTC. V gene TRBV12-3 or TRBV12-4 combines with J gene TRBJ2-1; the D is unclear. Trimming shortened V by 10 bases and J by 2 bases, and 9 bases separated the two germline ends. CDR3 length: 12 residues.

This clonotype came up a few times. The rearrangement links TRBV20-1 to TRBJ2-1; 11 nucleotides line up with TRBD2. This CDR3 comprises 17 residues. From germline, CDR1 is DFQATT and CDR2 SNEGSKA (reference sequence). CDR3 DNA: TGCAGAGTTCCGGGACACCAACTAGCGGGAGTTATATATGAGCAGTTCTTC. This sequence encodes CRVPGHQLAGVIYEQFF.

This clonotype has more than one count but fewer than ten. This chain uses TRBV29-1 with TRBJ2-3; D remains ambiguous. The CDR3 has 11 amino acids. The germline V gene encodes CDR1 SQVTM and CDR2 ANQGSEA. V lost 3 bases and J 2 bases, leaving 3 bases between the germline ends. CDR3 in amino acids: CSVENTDTQYF. CDR3 coding DNA: TGCAGCGTTGAGAACACAGATACGCAGTATTTT.

Only a few counts were recorded for this clonotype. This chain uses TRBV2 with TRBJ2-3, with D unresolved. There are 14 residues in the CDR3. The V gene lost 5 bases and the J gene lost 0 bases, with 9 bases spanning the gap. Germline-derived CDR1 and CDR2 are SNHLY and FYNNEI. In nucleotides, the CDR3 is TGTGCCAGCAGTTCGACAACTAGCACAGATACGCAGTATTTT. Translation gives CASSSTTSTDTQYF.

This clonotype was counted between two and nine times. This chain links TRBV7-7 with TRBJ2-5; 8 nucleotides agree with TRBD1. Germline V gives CDR1 SSHAT, CDR2 FNYEAQ (reference sequence). This CDR3 has 14 residues. The CDR3 coding sequence is TGTGCTTCCGGTAGAGGACAGGGTGAGGAGACCCAGTACTTC. Amino acid sequence: CASGRGQGEETQYF.

V gene TRBV18 combines with J gene TRBJ1-2; D unresolved. Trimming cost V 3 bases and J 5 bases, with 16 bases left between them. Germline V gene lookup returns CDR1 KGHSH and CDR2 LQKENI. The CDR3 is 15 amino acids. The DNA of the CDR3 is TGTGCCAGCTCACCTAATGCAAAAGGTGGATATGGCTACACCTTC. Its protein product is CASSPNAKGGYGYTF.

The gene calls are TRBV20-1 and TRBJ2-1; D may match TRBD1 or TRBD2 (5 bases each). CDR1 DFQATT and CDR2 SNEGSKA come from the germline V gene (reference sequence). The CDR3 is 12 residues long. Trimming removed 1 base at V and 6 bases at J, with 7 bases between. CDR3 coding DNA: TGCAGTGCTAGAGCGGGGCGCAATGAGCAGTTCTTC. Protein: CSARAGRNEQFF.

In its sample, this clonotype was seen a few times. J is TRBJ2-5 and V is TRBV7-9; 7 nucleotides line up with TRBD2. The CDR3 length is 15 residues. The trim removed 4 bases at V and 3 bases at J, leaving 8 bases unmatched. The germline CDR1 and CDR2 sequences are SEHNR and FQNEAQ (reference sequence). The CDR3 DNA sequence: TGTGCCAGCAGCTCCAGCGGGATAAGCGAAGAGACCCAGTACTTC. This gives the protein CASSSSGISEETQYF.

This clonotype was recorded a few times. The J gene is TRBJ2-6, the V gene TRBV9; D unclear. This CDR3 contains 13 residues. The germline CDR1 and CDR2 sequences are SGDLS and YYNGEE. V was shortened by 0 bases and J by 9 bases, with 7 bases between the two germline ends. The CDR3 sequence is CASSVGSFNVLTF. The CDR3 region has the DNA TGTGCCAGCAGCGTAGGGTCCTTCAACGTCCTGACTTTC. Together with reference TRBV9 and TRBJ2-6, the CDR3 gives the full variable domain: DSGVTQTPKHLITATGQRVTLRCSPRSGDLSVYWYQQSLDQGLQFLIQYYNGEERAKGNILERFSAQQFPDLHSELNLSSLELGDSALYFCASSVGSFNVLTFGAGSRLTVL.

This clonotype was observed a handful of times. This chain joins TRBV28 and TRBJ2-7; TRBD2 agrees at 12 bases. In germline, CDR1 is MDHEN, CDR2 SYDVKM. The CDR3 runs to 16 residues. V dropped 6 bases and J dropped 4; count of bases not matched to a gene: 10. CDR3 bases: TGTGCCAGCAGCCGGAATCTAGCGGGGGGGCATTACGAGCAGTACTTC. Its translation is CASSRNLAGGHYEQYF.

The rearrangement uses TRBV4-2 and TRBJ2-7, with TRBD2 identical over 7 bases. V lost 4 bases and J lost 3; bases outside the gene matches: 9. CDR3 length: 15 amino acids. The V gene's germline CDR1 is LGHNA and CDR2 YNFKEQ. CDR3: CASSPTSRDYYEQYF. The CDR3 nucleotides read TGTGCCAGCAGCCCGACTAGCCGAGACTACTACGAGCAGTACTTC.

This chain links TRBV10-2 with TRBJ2-2, with 12 nucleotides matching TRBD2. This CDR3 contains 15 residues. The ends lost 8 bases at V and 7 bases at J; junction bases unmatched: 8. Looked up from germline, CDR1 is WSHSY and CDR2 is SAAADI. CDR3 region: CASLGTSGSVGELFF. CDR3 DNA sequence: TGCGCCAGCTTAGGGACTAGCGGGTCAGTCGGGGAGCTGTTTTTT.

This clonotype was detected a few times. The chain employs TRBV5-1 and TRBJ1-5; D perhaps matches TRBD1 (6 bases). The V and J ends lost 0 bases and 3 bases respectively, with 10 bases between them. This CDR3 has 15 amino acids. Germline-derived CDR1 and CDR2 are SGHRS and YFSETQ. DNA of the CDR3: TGCGCCAGCAGCTTGGTGGACAGCCTCAATCAGCCCCAGCATTTT. It codes for CASSLVDSLNQPQHF.

This clonotype was seen ten or more times. The chain has TRBV9 and TRBJ2-2; D possibly corresponds to TRBD2 (6 bases). In germline, CDR1 is SGDLS, CDR2 YYNGEE. The CDR3 extends over 14 amino acids. V lost 0 bases and J 7 bases, leaving 10 bases between the germline ends. This chain's CDR3 is CASSVAAGSGELFF. DNA for the CDR3: TGTGCCAGCAGCGTAGCTGCGGGAAGCGGGGAGCTGTTTTTT.

The CDR3 DNA reads TGCAGTGCTAGTTCGGTTCCGGGACCTACGCAGTATTTT. Its translation: CSASSVPGPTQYF. The chain carries TRBV20-1 and TRBJ2-3, with D perhaps assigned TRBD1 or TRBD2 (5 bases each). This CDR3 is 13 amino acids long. V dropped 3 bases and J dropped 8 bases, with 15 bases sitting between them. Germline loops: CDR1 DFQATT, CDR2 SNEGSKA (reference sequence).

In its sample, this clonotype was seen many times. The V gene is TRBV12-3 or TRBV12-4, the J gene TRBJ2-4, with 7 bases that match TRBD1. CDR3 length equals 17 residues. Trimming at V came to 1 base and at J to 2 bases, leaving 8 bases not matched to a gene. The CDR3 loop is CASSLGQATGPKNIQYF. For the CDR3, the DNA is TGTGCCAGCAGTTTAGGACAGGCGACAGGGCCCAAAAACATTCAGTACTTC.

This clonotype was detected a few times. In nucleotides, the CDR3 is TGTGCCATCACCCCGGGACAGGGTTCCTACGAGCAGTACTTC. As protein: CAITPGQGSYEQYF. The chain links TRBV10-3 to TRBJ2-7; TRBD1 matches 9 bases. Germline V CDR1 and CDR2: ENHRY, SYGVKD. The trim removed 7 bases at V and 1 base at J, leaving 5 bases unmatched. The CDR3 has 14 amino acids.

This sequence joins TRBV5-1 and TRBJ2-1; 10 bases line up with TRBD1. With 2 bases clipped from V and 1 base from J, the junction kept 3 bases outside the gene matches. The CDR3 contains 16 residues. The germline V gene encodes CDR1 SGHRS and CDR2 YFSETQ. The CDR3 is CASSLPGQGSYNEQFF. The CDR3 bases are TGCGCCAGCAGCTTACCGGGACAGGGGTCCTACAATGAGCAGTTCTTC.

The rearrangement uses TRBV3-1 and TRBJ2-7; no clear D. The CDR3 loop spans 11 amino acids. The germline V gene has CDR1 LGHDT and CDR2 YNNKEL (reference sequence). Deletions cut 4 bases from V and 7 bases from J, with 8 bases between. CDR3 in DNA: TGTGCCAGCAGCCGATCAATTGAGCAGTACTTC. The encoded protein is CASSRSIEQYF.

This clonotype appeared a few times. This sequence joins TRBV9 and TRBJ2-5, with D possibly being TRBD2 (7 bases). The germline V and J ends were trimmed by 3 bases and 5 bases, with 14 bases remaining between them. Germline CDR1 reads SGDLS; CDR2 reads YYNGEE. This CDR3 has 14 amino acids. The CDR3 protein is CASSAGGPKETQYF. In DNA form, the CDR3 reads TGTGCCAGCAGCGCCGGGGGGCCTAAGGAGACCCAGTACTTC.